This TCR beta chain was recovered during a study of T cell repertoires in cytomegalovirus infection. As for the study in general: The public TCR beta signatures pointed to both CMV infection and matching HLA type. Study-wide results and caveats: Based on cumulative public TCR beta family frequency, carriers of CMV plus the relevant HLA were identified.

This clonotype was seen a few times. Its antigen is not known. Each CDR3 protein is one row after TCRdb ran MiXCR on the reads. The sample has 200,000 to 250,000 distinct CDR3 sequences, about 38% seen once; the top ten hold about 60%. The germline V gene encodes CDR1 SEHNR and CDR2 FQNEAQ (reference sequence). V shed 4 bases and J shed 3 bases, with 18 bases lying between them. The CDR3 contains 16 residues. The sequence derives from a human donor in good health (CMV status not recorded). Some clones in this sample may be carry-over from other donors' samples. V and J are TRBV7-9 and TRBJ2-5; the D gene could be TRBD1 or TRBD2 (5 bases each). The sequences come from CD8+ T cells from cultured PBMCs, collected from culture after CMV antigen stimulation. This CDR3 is CASSWTGRGVEETQYF. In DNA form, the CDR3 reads TGTGCCAGCAGCTGGACGGGACGGGGAGTGGAAGAGACCCAGTACTTC.